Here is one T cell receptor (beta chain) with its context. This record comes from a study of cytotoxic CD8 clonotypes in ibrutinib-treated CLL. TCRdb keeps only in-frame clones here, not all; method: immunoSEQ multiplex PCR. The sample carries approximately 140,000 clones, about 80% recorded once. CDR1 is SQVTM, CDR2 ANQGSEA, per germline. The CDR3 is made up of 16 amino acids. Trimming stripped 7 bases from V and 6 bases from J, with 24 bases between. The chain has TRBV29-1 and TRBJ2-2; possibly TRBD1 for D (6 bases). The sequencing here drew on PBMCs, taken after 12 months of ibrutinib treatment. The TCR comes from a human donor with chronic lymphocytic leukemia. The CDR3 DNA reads TGCAGCGCCGTAGGAGGAGCCCGGGACACCGCCGGGGAGCTGTTTTTT. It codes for CSAVGGARDTAGELFF.